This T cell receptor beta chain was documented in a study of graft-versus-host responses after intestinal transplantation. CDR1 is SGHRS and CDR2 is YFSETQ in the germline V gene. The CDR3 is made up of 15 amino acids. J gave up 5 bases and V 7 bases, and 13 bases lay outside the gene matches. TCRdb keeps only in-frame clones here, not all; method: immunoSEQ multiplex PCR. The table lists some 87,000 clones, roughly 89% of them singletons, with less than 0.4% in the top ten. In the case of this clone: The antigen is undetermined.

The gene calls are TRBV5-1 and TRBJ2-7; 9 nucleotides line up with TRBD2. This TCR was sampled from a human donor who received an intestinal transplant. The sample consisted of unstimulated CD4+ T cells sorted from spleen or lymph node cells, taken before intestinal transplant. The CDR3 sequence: CASAAGAGGIDEQYF. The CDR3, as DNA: TGCGCCAGCGCAGCGGGGGCGGGAGGGATAGACGAGCAGTACTTC.